A single sample is the source of the 20 T cell receptor beta chains below, sequenced in a study of blood T cell repertoires in COVID-19. The assay was immunoSEQ multiplex PCR, and TCRdb's table has in-frame clones only and misses some. The table has fewer than 300,000 clones, more than 85% seen once. Sequenced material: peripheral blood. All receptors come from a person aged 18 to 35 with COVID-19, enrolled during active disease.

The chain has TRBV29-1 and TRBJ1-2, with 7 bases aligning to TRBD1. Germline V lookup: CDR1 SQVTM, CDR2 ANQGSEA. The length of the CDR3 is 14 residues. Germline trimming cut 7 bases from V and 1 base from J; bases unmatched to any gene: 9. This chain's CDR3 is CSARLGQLNYGYTF. As DNA, the CDR3 is TGCAGCGCCCGATTGGGACAGCTTAACTATGGCTACACCTTC.

This chain links TRBV11-2 with TRBJ2-1; D ambiguous. The V gene's germline CDR1 is SGHAT and CDR2 FQNNGV. The CDR3 has 15 amino acids. Trimming cost V 1 base and J 6 bases, with 13 bases left between them. The CDR3 bases are TGTGCCAGCAGCTTAGGAGTAGTATCCGGCAATGAGCAGTTCTTC. Residues: CASSLGVVSGNEQFF.

The chain joins TRBV7-8 to TRBJ1-2; TRBD1 matches at 7 bases. The germline CDR1 and CDR2 sequences are SGHVS and FQNEAQ. J gave up 5 bases and V 5 bases, and 11 bases lay outside the gene matches. The CDR3 length is 15 residues. Here the CDR3 DNA reads TGTGCCAGCAGCCCTTCCCCACTGACAGGGTATGGCTACACCTTC. Translating it yields CASSPSPLTGYGYTF.

The chain links TRBV27 to TRBJ2-7; D perhaps matches TRBD1 (6 bases). Trimming shortened V by 0 bases and J by 0 bases, and 9 bases separated the two germline ends. CDR1 MNHEY and CDR2 SMNVEV come from the germline V gene (reference sequence). CDR3 length equals 15 residues. The CDR3 region has the DNA TGTGCCAGCAGTTTATCGGGGGCCGGCTCCTACGAGCAGTACTTC. Its protein product is CASSLSGAGSYEQYF.

The rearrangement links TRBV6-5 to TRBJ2-7, with 10 bases fitting TRBD1. Per germline, CDR1 MNHEY and CDR2 SVGAGI. CDR3 length: 15 amino acids. Germline trimming cut 5 bases from V and 5 bases from J; bases unmatched to any gene: 9. In DNA, the CDR3 is TGTGCCAGCAGTCCCCCCGGGGACAGGGGAAACGAGCAGTACTTC. Residues: CASSPPGDRGNEQYF.

This sequence joins TRBV4-1 and TRBJ1-4; 10 bases agree with TRBD1. J gave up 6 bases and V 2 bases, and 3 bases lay outside the gene matches. CDR3 size: 15 residues. Per the germline V gene, CDR1 is MGHRA and CDR2 is YSYEKL. DNA of the CDR3: TGCGCCAGCAGCCAATCCGGGACAGGGGATGAAAAACTGTTTTTT. This gives the protein CASSQSGTGDEKLFF.

V usage is TRBV11-2 and J usage is TRBJ2-7; D perhaps matches TRBD2 (5 bases). Germline CDR1 and CDR2: SGHAT and FQNNGV. V gave up 1 base and J gave up 3 bases, with 13 bases separating them. This CDR3 contains 15 residues. The CDR3 nucleotides are TGTGCCAGCAGCTTAGCCCCAAAGGACTTCTACGAGCAGTACTTC. Translation: CASSLAPKDFYEQYF.

The chain is built from TRBV5-6 and TRBJ2-1; the D is unclear. Per the germline V gene, CDR1 is SGHDT and CDR2 is YYEEEE. V dropped 0 bases and J dropped 9 bases, with 19 bases sitting between them. There are 16 residues in the CDR3. The CDR3 DNA is TGTGCCAGCAGCTTGGATTGGCAGGCCCTGGGTGGTGAGCAGTTCTTC. This translates into CASSLDWQALGGEQFF.

The rearrangement links TRBV2 to TRBJ2-7, with 8 bases matching TRBD1. The germline V gene has CDR1 SNHLY and CDR2 FYNNEI. The CDR3 covers 17 residues. After removal of 0 bases from V and 1 base from J, the junction contained 8 bases not matched to a gene. The CDR3 bases are TGTGCCAGCAGTGAAGCGCTTCGACAGGGGCTATCCTACGAGCAGTACTTC. The encoded protein is CASSEALRQGLSYEQYF.

The chain employs TRBV6-1 and TRBJ2-1, with 7 bases that match TRBD2. This CDR3 has 15 residues. The junction had 2 bases not matched to a gene; V was cut back by 3 bases and J by 0 bases. The germline V gene encodes CDR1 MNHNS and CDR2 SASEGT. Written as DNA, the CDR3 is TGTGCCAGCAGTGACAGGACTAGCTCCTACAATGAGCAGTTCTTC. Protein: CASSDRTSSYNEQFF.

V is TRBV9 and J is TRBJ1-4; 8 nucleotides match TRBD1. Germline CDR1 SGDLS, CDR2 YYNGEE. After removal of 4 bases from V and 2 bases from J, the junction contained 4 bases not matched to a gene. The CDR3 loop spans 15 amino acids. The CDR3 coding sequence is TGTGCCAGCAGCCCGCGACAGGGGACTAATGAAAAACTGTTTTTT. Protein sequence: CASSPRQGTNEKLFF. Full variable domain (missing parts from reference TRBV9 and TRBJ1-4): DSGVTQTPKHLITATGQRVTLRCSPRSGDLSVYWYQQSLDQGLQFLIQYYNGEERAKGNILERFSAQQFPDLHSELNLSSLELGDSALYFCASSPRQGTNEKLFFGSGTQLSVL.

This chain connects TRBV5-1 to TRBJ2-7, with D maybe TRBD2 (6 bases). Per the germline V gene, CDR1 is SGHRS and CDR2 is YFSETQ. The V end was cut by 4 bases, the J end by 7 bases, with 15 bases between. The CDR3 spans 13 residues. The chain's CDR3 is CASSPGLSPEQYF. CDR3 in DNA: TGCGCCAGCAGCCCGGGACTCTCCCCGGAGCAGTACTTC. The entire variable domain, with the rest obtained from reference TRBV5-1 and TRBJ2-7, is as follows: KAGVTQTPRYLIKTRGQQVTLSCSPISGHRSVSWYQQTPGQGLQFLFEYFSETQRNKGNFPGRFSGRQFSNSRSEMNVSTLELGDSALYLCASSPGLSPEQYFGPGTRLTVT.

V is TRBV6-1 and J is TRBJ1-4, with 7 nucleotides matching TRBD1. Trimming at V came to 3 bases and at J to 4 bases, leaving 8 bases not matched to a gene. The germline gives CDR1 MNHNS, CDR2 SASEGT. CDR3 length: 16 residues. As DNA, the CDR3 is TGTGCCAGCAGTGACAACAGGGGCCGGGGTAATGAAAAACTGTTTTTT. It encodes CASSDNRGRGNEKLFF.

The chain couples TRBV6-1 to TRBJ1-3, with a weak D call TRBD1 (5 bases). The germline gives CDR1 MNHNS, CDR2 SASEGT. The length of the CDR3 is 16 residues. The germline V and J ends were trimmed by 4 bases and 4 bases, with 17 bases remaining between them. The CDR3: CASSAFGTTGGNTIYF. CDR3 nucleotides: TGTGCCAGCAGTGCATTCGGGACTACTGGCGGAAACACCATATATTTT.

CDR3 protein: CASLKAGGKQTQYF. For the CDR3, the DNA is TGTGCCAGCTTAAAGGCGGGAGGGAAGCAGACCCAGTACTTC. The genes are TRBV27 and TRBJ2-5; TRBD2 agrees at 9 bases. CDR3 length: 14 amino acids. Looked up from germline, CDR1 is MNHEY and CDR2 is SMNVEV (reference sequence). The junction had 10 bases not matched to a gene; V was cut back by 8 bases and J by 6 bases.

The chain couples TRBV10-3 to TRBJ1-2; 7 bases fit TRBD1. Unmatched junction bases numbered 12, after V lost 7 bases and J lost 4 bases. CDR1 ENHRY and CDR2 SYGVKD come from the germline V gene. This CDR3 has 15 residues. CDR3 DNA sequence: TGTGCCATCACCAATAAGGACAGGACCCTCTATGGCTACACCTTC. Amino acids: CAITNKDRTLYGYTF.

V and J are TRBV28 and TRBJ2-7; perhaps TRBD2 as D (6 bases). Deletions cut 5 bases from V and 7 bases from J, with 18 bases between. CDR1 and CDR2 (germline): MDHEN, SYDVKM. The CDR3 has 14 residues. DNA for the CDR3: TGTGCCAGCAGTACCATCCGGGAGAAGCGGGAGCAGTACTTC. It translates to CASSTIREKREQYF.

The chain is built from TRBV15 and TRBJ2-2; 8 bases fit TRBD1. Trimming at V came to 0 bases and at J to 5 bases, leaving 2 bases not matched to a gene. The CDR3 is 15 residues long. CDR1 LNHNV and CDR2 YYDKDF come from the germline V gene (reference sequence). CDR3 sequence: CATSRDRQGTGELFF. CDR3 sequence (DNA): TGTGCCACCAGCAGAGATCGACAGGGGACCGGGGAGCTGTTTTTT.

V gene TRBV30 combines with J gene TRBJ2-2; 10 bases line up with TRBD1. Germline V lookup: CDR1 GTSNPN, CDR2 SVGIG (reference sequence). The CDR3 sequence is 16 residues long. The CDR3, as DNA: TGTGCATACGGGCCCGGACAGGGGGGGATCAGCGGGGAGCTGTTTTTT. Its translation: CAYGPGQGGISGELFF.

The rearrangement uses TRBV27 and TRBJ2-5; no clear D. Germline CDR1 MNHEY, CDR2 SMNVEV (reference sequence). V gave up 6 bases and J gave up 5 bases, with 7 bases separating them. The CDR3 is 11 amino acids. The CDR3 here is CASRSRETQYF. Written as DNA, the CDR3 is TGTGCCAGCAGGTCCCGGGAGACCCAGTACTTC.